Listed below are T cell receptor beta chains from one sample, sequenced in a study of CD8+ T cells in alopecia areata. Libraries were prepared by immunoSEQ multiplex PCR; TCRdb keeps only in-frame clonotypes and omits some of them. The data show roughly 120,000 clones, with approximately 59% seen just once and around 30% held by the top ten. This specimen consisted of CD8+ T cells sorted from blood, obtained at week 4, from a patient treated with tofacitinib. Receptor source: a human donor with alopecia areata. Each CDR3 is given with its conserved first and last residue. D genes are given only for firm matches. Expanded clones get a size class; other rows say once, few or many, or leave the size out.

d_gene	v_gene	abundance	j_gene	CDR3aa	CDR3nt
-	TRBV30	-	TRBJ2-7	CAWSQQGSGEQYF	TGTGCCTGGAGTCAACAGGGCTCCGGGGAGCAGTACTTC
TRBD1	TRBV30	-	TRBJ1-2	CAWSPGTVDGYTF	TGTGCCTGGAGTCCCGGGACAGTTGATGGCTACACCTTC
-	TRBV15	once	TRBJ2-4	CATSRDYQTENIQYF	TGTGCCACCAGCAGAGATTACCAAACTGAGAACATTCAGTACTTC
TRBD1	TRBV5-1	-	TRBJ1-1	CASATGDDTEAFF	TGCGCCAGTGCTACAGGGGATGACACTGAAGCTTTCTTT
-	TRBV30	-	TRBJ1-1	CAWSGEVGTEAFF	TGTGCCTGGAGTGGGGAGGTGGGGACTGAAGCTTTCTTT
-	TRBV29-1	few	TRBJ2-2	CSVSDTGELFF	TGCAGCGTTTCGGACACCGGGGAGCTGTTTTTT
-	TRBV7-8	-	TRBJ2-3	CASSPPSTDTQYF	TGTGCCAGCAGCCCACCCTCCACAGATACGCAGTATTTT
-	TRBV30	-	TRBJ1-2	CAWVPGAGNYGYTF	TGTGCCTGGGTGCCGGGGGCCGGTAACTATGGCTACACCTTC
TRBD1	TRBV27	few	TRBJ2-7	CASSLKGQGNYEQYF	TGTGCCAGCAGTTTAAAGGGACAGGGAAACTACGAGCAGTACTTC
TRBD2	TRBV4-2	few	TRBJ2-5	CASSPLAGGETQYF	TGTGCCAGCAGCCCCCTAGCGGGGGGAGAGACCCAGTACTTC
-	TRBV7-2	few	TRBJ2-7	CASSPGQLEQYF	TGTGCCAGCAGCCCCGGACAGCTCGAGCAGTACTTC
-	TRBV5-6	-	TRBJ2-5	CASSLFFGRETQYF	TGTGCCAGCAGCTTGTTTTTTGGCCGCGAGACCCAGTACTTC
-	TRBV9	few	TRBJ2-3	CASSSPTKGQADTQYF	TGTGCCAGCAGTTCCCCCACGAAGGGGCAGGCAGATACGCAGTATTTT
TRBD1	TRBV19	-	TRBJ2-7	CASSPVWDRGAYEQYF	TGTGCCAGTAGTCCCGTGTGGGACAGGGGAGCCTACGAGCAGTACTTC
TRBD2	TRBV29-1	-	TRBJ2-7	CSVPKTSDYEQYF	TGCAGCGTTCCGAAAACTAGCGACTACGAGCAGTACTTC
-	TRBV27	-	TRBJ1-5	CASSLSRSNQPQHF	TGTGCCAGCAGTTTATCCCGAAGCAATCAGCCCCAGCATTTT
TRBD1	TRBV11-2	-	TRBJ1-4	CASRRTGTGPNEKLFF	TGTGCCAGCAGGAGAACCGGGACAGGACCAAATGAAAAACTGTTTTTT
-	TRBV27	few	TRBJ2-7	CASSLSGRYEQYF	TGTGCCAGCAGTTTATCCGGACGCTACGAGCAGTACTTC
TRBD2	TRBV29-1	-	TRBJ2-5	CSVGPGTSGGYQETQYF	TGCAGCGTTGGGCCCGGGACTAGCGGAGGGTACCAAGAGACCCAGTACTTC
TRBD2	TRBV9	few	TRBJ2-5	CASSPGTMEETQYF	TGTGCCAGCAGCCCCGGGACTATGGAAGAGACCCAGTACTTC
-	TRBV30	-	TRBJ2-7	CAWSNGSEQYF	TGTGCCTGGAGTAACGGGTCCGAGCAGTACTTC
TRBD1	TRBV5-1	-	TRBJ2-3	CASSAGTGRDTQYF	TGCGCCAGCAGCGCCGGGACAGGGAGGGATACGCAGTATTTT
TRBD2	TRBV4-2	once	TRBJ2-7	CASSQGTSGVYEQYF	TGTGCCAGCAGCCAAGGGACTAGCGGGGTCTACGAGCAGTACTTC
TRBD2	TRBV29-1	-	TRBJ2-5	CSVEGSSQAGGEEQYF	TGCAGCGTTGAGGGATCATCACAGGCGGGAGGAGAGGAGCAGTACTTC
TRBD1	TRBV4-3	-	TRBJ1-1	CASSQDRQGLGPMNTEAFF	TGCGCCAGCAGCCAAGATCGACAGGGGTTAGGTCCCATGAACACTGAAGCTTTCTTT
-	TRBV2	-	TRBJ1-1	CASSEIGTEAFF	TGTGCCAGCAGTGAAATCGGGACTGAAGCTTTCTTT
TRBD2	TRBV29-1	few	TRBJ2-1	CSVVRTSDYNEQFF	TGCAGCGTTGTCCGGACTAGCGATTACAATGAGCAGTTCTTC
-	TRBV30	-	TRBJ1-1	CAWSTHRNTEAFF	TGTGCCTGGAGCACCCACCGGAACACTGAAGCTTTCTTT
TRBD1	TRBV5-6	few	TRBJ2-7	CASSPGDRLYEQYF	TGTGCCAGCAGCCCAGGGGACAGGCTCTACGAGCAGTACTTC
-	TRBV30	-	TRBJ1-2	CAWSITSGGQYGYTF	TGTGCCTGGAGTATCACCTCGGGGGGCCAGTATGGCTACACCTTC
-	TRBV7-9	few	TRBJ1-1	CASSSGVAGRDTEAFF	TGTGCCAGCAGCTCCGGAGTGGCAGGGAGGGACACTGAAGCTTTCTTT
TRBD1	TRBV11-2	few	TRBJ2-5	CASSWTGGETQYF	TGTGCCAGCAGCTGGACAGGTGGAGAGACCCAGTACTTC
TRBD2	TRBV30	-	TRBJ2-3	CAWSGGAVDTQYF	TGTGCCTGGAGCGGGGGGGCAGTGGATACGCAGTATTTT
-	TRBV19	-	TRBJ1-1	CASSNIPLVGGLDTEAFF	TGTGCCAGTAGCAATATCCCCCTCGTTGGAGGGTTGGACACTGAAGCTTTCTTT
-	TRBV29-1	few	TRBJ2-3	CSVKGRPVTDTQYF	TGCAGCGTGAAGGGACGACCCGTCACAGATACGCAGTATTTT
-	TRBV28	few	TRBJ2-7	CASSFDLSSYEQYF	TGTGCCAGCAGTTTCGACCTCAGCTCCTACGAGCAGTACTTC